This T cell receptor beta chain was profiled in a study of blood T cell repertoires in COVID-19. Study information: Donors in the United States, Italy and Spain gave samples during acute or convalescent COVID-19. In each case, the material was cDNA or gDNA derived from T cells, B-cell-depleted T cells, or PBMCs.

The V segment lost 4 bases and the J segment 8 bases; nucleotides outside the gene matches: 23. Germline V gene lookup returns CDR1 SGHTA and CDR2 FQGNSA. The CDR3 runs 19 residues. Authors' analysis steps: Researchers report that nucleated cell counts were estimated from reference gene primer amplification. Repertoires were generated with immunoSEQ multiplex PCR, while TCRdb's copy carries only in-frame clones and drops some. V and J calls plus clone size are reproduced from that table; the DNA served to infer D and trimming. The sample includes 150,000 to 200,000 clones, about 89% of them seen just once.

The V and J genes are TRBV7-2 and TRBJ2-1; TRBD2 matches 7 bases. Sample: peripheral blood. This clonotype originated in a man between 18 and 35 years old who had recovered from COVID-19. In DNA form, the CDR3 reads TGTGCCAGCAGCTCCGCCTCCACCGCTCCTAGCGGTCGAGGGTATGAGCAGTTCTTC. It codes for CASSSASTAPSGRGYEQFF.